The 21 T cell receptor beta chains given below trace back to one sample, sequenced in a study of blood T cell repertoires in COVID-19. Clones were read by immunoSEQ multiplex PCR, and TCRdb kept only the in-frame ones, dropping some. The table lists 150,000 to 200,000 clones, 82% of them singletons. Sequenced sample: PBMCs or T cells enriched from blood (not recorded which). The receptors come from a man aged 50 or older who had recovered from COVID-19.

The chain joins TRBV6-5 to TRBJ1-4; D is perhaps TRBD1 (5 bases). V was clipped by 6 bases and J by 7 bases, with 15 bases between them. This CDR3 has 14 residues. Germline loops: CDR1 MNHEY, CDR2 SVGAGI. The CDR3 nucleotides are TGTGCCAGCAGGCTACTCAACGGGGGTGAAAAACTGTTTTTT. Translation gives CASRLLNGGEKLFF.

With regard to this clone: The junction differs from germline at one of its ends, possibly a read error. The rearrangement joins TRBV7-3 to TRBJ2-1; perhaps TRBD1 as D (6 bases). The CDR3 loop spans 17 amino acids. Germline V gene sequence: CDR1 SGHTA, CDR2 FQGTGA. The CDR3 nucleotides are TGTGCCAGCAGCATAACCGGGACACAAACATCCTACAATGAGCAGTTCTTC. It is translated as CASSITGTQTSYNEQFF.

The chain joins TRBV10-3 to TRBJ1-1; 9 bases map to TRBD1. Losses at the gene ends were 6 bases for V and 4 bases for J; bases not matched to a gene: 6. Germline CDR1 ENHRY, CDR2 SYGVKD. There are 14 residues in the CDR3. Here the CDR3 DNA reads TGTGCCATCAGAGGGACAGGGCTTGCCACTGAAGCTTTCTTT. It translates to CAIRGTGLATEAFF.

The genes are TRBV5-6 and TRBJ1-4; possibly TRBD1 for D (6 bases). The CDR3 sequence is 13 residues long. CDR1 is SGHDT and CDR2 is YYEEEE in the germline V gene. The ends were cut back, 5 bases at V and 12 bases at J, with 17 bases in the middle. As DNA, the CDR3 is TGTGCCAGCAGACAGGGACCCGGAGAGGAACTGTTTTTT. Encoded protein: CASRQGPGEELFF.

The rearrangement links TRBV9 to TRBJ1-2, with 7 bases lining up with TRBD1. V shed 3 bases, J shed 2 bases, and the junction held 4 bases outside the gene matches. There are 14 residues in the CDR3. Per germline, CDR1 SGDLS and CDR2 YYNGEE. DNA for the CDR3: TGTGCCAGCAGCGATCACAGGGGCAACTATGGCTACACCTTC. As protein: CASSDHRGNYGYTF.

V is TRBV28 and J is TRBJ1-2; weak D call: TRBD1 (5 bases). V lost 8 bases to trimming and J lost 0 bases, with 19 bases between them. The germline CDR1 and CDR2 sequences are MDHEN and SYDVKM. The CDR3 totals 16 residues. CDR3 coding DNA: TGTGCCAGCTGTACAAAAGACAGCCGAACTAACTATGGCTACACCTTC. This gives the protein CASCTKDSRTNYGYTF.

V usage is TRBV11-3 and J usage is TRBJ2-1; weak D call: TRBD1 (6 bases). The CDR3 length is 12 residues. Germline V CDR1 and CDR2: SGHNT, YENEEA. V was trimmed by 4 bases and J by 9 bases, leaving 10 bases between them. The CDR3 spells CASSSQGPEQFF. The CDR3 coding sequence is TGTGCCAGCAGCTCACAGGGTCCTGAGCAGTTCTTC. Using reference TRBV11-3 and TRBJ2-1 for the parts outside the CDR3, the full variable domain is EAGVVQSPRYKIIEKKQPVAFWCNPISGHNTLYWYLQNLGQGPELLIRYENEEAVDDSQLPKDRFSAERLKGVDSTLKIQPAELGDSAVYLCASSSQGPEQFFGPGTRLTVL.

V usage is TRBV5-1 and J usage is TRBJ2-7; 11 nucleotides agree with TRBD1. Per the germline V gene, CDR1 is SGHRS and CDR2 is YFSETQ. The CDR3 is 15 residues long. With V trimmed by 5 bases and J by 2 bases, 6 bases remained unmatched. Here the CDR3 DNA reads TGCGCCAGCAGAGGGACAGGGGGAATCACCTACGAGCAGTACTTC. Its translation: CASRGTGGITYEQYF.

The chain carries TRBV28 and TRBJ1-5; TRBD1 aligns across 8 bases. In germline, CDR1 is MDHEN, CDR2 SYDVKM. The CDR3 loop spans 15 amino acids. CDR3 amino acids: CAIQGGVESNQPQHF. The CDR3 bases are TGTGCGATACAGGGGGGGGTCGAAAGCAATCAGCCCCAGCATTTT.

The chain is built from TRBV7-2 and TRBJ2-3; TRBD2 matches at 8 bases. Trimming at V came to 5 bases and at J to 6 bases, leaving 19 bases not matched to a gene. The CDR3 has 18 residues. CDR1 is SGHTA, CDR2 FQGNSA, per germline. This CDR3 is CASSLRLAPEYEMDTQYF. As DNA, the CDR3 is TGTGCCAGCAGCCTCCGACTAGCGCCAGAATATGAGATGGATACGCAGTATTTT.

This clone turned up a few times. The chain links TRBV5-6 to TRBJ1-2, with D unclear. Deletions cut 5 bases from V and 5 bases from J, with 10 bases between. CDR1 and CDR2 from the germline V gene are SGHDT and YYEEEE. This CDR3 region has 12 residues. The CDR3 loop is CASRGAGYGYTF. CDR3 DNA sequence: TGTGCCAGCAGGGGCGCTGGGTATGGCTACACCTTC.

In its sample, this clone was seen once. The chain carries TRBV25-1 and TRBJ2-3, with D unresolved. The CDR3 loop spans 12 amino acids. The germline V and J ends were trimmed by 4 bases and 4 bases, with 6 bases remaining between them. From germline, CDR1 is MGHDK and CDR2 SYGVNS. DNA of the CDR3: TGTGCCAGCAGTGCCGGGTCAGATACGCAGTATTTT. Translation: CASSAGSDTQYF.

This sequence joins TRBV5-5 and TRBJ1-5; TRBD1 matches 8 bases. V lost 5 bases to trimming and J lost 5 bases; unmatched junction nucleotides: 3. CDR3 length: 13 amino acids. CDR1 and CDR2 (germline): SGHKS, YYEKEE (reference sequence). CDR3 region: CASRQGADQPQHF. DNA for the CDR3: TGTGCCAGCAGGCAGGGGGCCGATCAGCCCCAGCATTTT.

In nucleotides, the CDR3 is TGTGCCAGCAGCGTGACAGGGGGTGGCTACGAGCAGTACTTC. It codes for CASSVTGGGYEQYF. The chain has TRBV9 and TRBJ2-7, with 9 positions matching TRBD1. The CDR3 length is 14 residues. Per germline, CDR1 SGDLS and CDR2 YYNGEE. V shed 2 bases and J 3 bases; nucleotides not matched to a gene: 3.

The V and J genes are TRBV19 and TRBJ1-1; 7 positions agree with TRBD1. The CDR3 length is 14 residues. Germline CDR1 reads LNHDA; CDR2 reads SQIVND (reference sequence). The ends lost 0 bases at V and 6 bases at J; junction bases unmatched: 4. The CDR3 is CASSIDDREAEAFF. In nucleotides, the CDR3 is TGTGCCAGTAGTATAGACGACAGGGAAGCTGAAGCTTTCTTT. Combining the CDR3 with reference TRBV19 and TRBJ1-1 gives the whole variable domain DGGITQSPKYLFRKEGQNVTLSCEQNLNHDAMYWYRQDPGQGLRLIYYSQIVNDFQKGDIAEGYSVSREKKESFPLTVTSAQKNPTAFYLCASSIDDREAEAFFGQGTRLTVV.

CDR3 bases: TGTGCCAGTAGTAGCGGGAGGGCCGCCAATGAGCAGTTCTTC. Protein: CASSSGRAANEQFF. The chain is built from TRBV19 and TRBJ2-1, with 9 bases aligning to TRBD2. CDR1 and CDR2 (germline): LNHDA, SQIVND (reference sequence). The CDR3 is 14 residues long. Trimming took 4 bases from V and 6 from J; bases not matched to a gene: 4.

The chain couples TRBV29-1 to TRBJ2-3, with TRBD2 identical over 7 bases. Per the germline V gene, CDR1 is SQVTM and CDR2 is ANQGSEA. Trimming removed 6 bases from V and 3 bases from J; junction bases left unmatched: 15. This CDR3 has 16 residues. For the CDR3, the DNA is TGCAGCGTATTGTCTGGGGGAGGGCGTTCGACAGATACGCAGTATTTT. Translation: CSVLSGGGRSTDTQYF.

This chain joins TRBV3-1 (or the pseudogene TRBV3-2) and TRBJ2-1; TRBD1 aligns across 9 bases. Per germline, CDR1 LGHDT and CDR2 YNNKEL (reference sequence). This CDR3 region has 14 residues. The ends lost 4 bases at V and 5 bases at J; junction bases unmatched: 3. The DNA for the CDR3 is TGTGCCAGCAGCCCCGGGACAGGGAACAATGAGCAGTTCTTC. Its translation: CASSPGTGNNEQFF.

This clone was picked up a small number of times. V is TRBV6-5 and J is TRBJ1-1; D remains unclear. Looked up from germline, CDR1 is MNHEY and CDR2 is SVGAGI. V was trimmed by 2 bases and J by 3 bases, leaving 7 bases between them. This CDR3 has 13 amino acids. The CDR3 bases are TGTGCCAGCAGTTACCCCGGGTACACTGAAGCTTTCTTT. Amino acids: CASSYPGYTEAFF.

The chain combines TRBV11-2 with TRBJ2-7; 7 nucleotides match TRBD2. The germline gives CDR1 SGHAT, CDR2 FQNNGV. With V trimmed by 1 base and J by 3 bases, 6 bases remained unmatched. The CDR3 sequence is 15 residues long. The CDR3 here is CASSLGLASNYEQYF. CDR3 coding DNA: TGTGCCAGCAGCTTAGGACTAGCCTCTAACTACGAGCAGTACTTC.

The gene calls are TRBV6-5 and TRBJ2-7, with TRBD1 matching 9 bases. The CDR3 sequence is 14 residues long. Germline CDR1 MNHEY, CDR2 SVGAGI. Trimming took 8 bases from V and 7 from J; bases not matched to a gene: 12. Here the CDR3 DNA reads TGTGCCAGCGGAGAGAACAGGGGGCTAGGTGAGCAGTACTTC. It codes for CASGENRGLGEQYF.